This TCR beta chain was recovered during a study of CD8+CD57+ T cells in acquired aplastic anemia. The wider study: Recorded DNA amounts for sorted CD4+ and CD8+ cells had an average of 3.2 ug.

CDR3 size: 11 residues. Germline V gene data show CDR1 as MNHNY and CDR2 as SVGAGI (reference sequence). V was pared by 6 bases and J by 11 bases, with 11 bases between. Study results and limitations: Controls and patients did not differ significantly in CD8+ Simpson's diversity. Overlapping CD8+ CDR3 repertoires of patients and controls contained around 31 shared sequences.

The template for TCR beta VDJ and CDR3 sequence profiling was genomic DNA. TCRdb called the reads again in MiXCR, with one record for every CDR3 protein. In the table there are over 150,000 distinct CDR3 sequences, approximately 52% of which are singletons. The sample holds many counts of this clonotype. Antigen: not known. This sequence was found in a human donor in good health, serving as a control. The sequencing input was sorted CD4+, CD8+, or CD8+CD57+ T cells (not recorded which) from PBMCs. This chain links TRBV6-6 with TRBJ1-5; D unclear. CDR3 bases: TGTGCCAGCAGCCACGGATTGGCCCAGCATTTT. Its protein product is CASSHGLAQHF.